This T cell receptor beta chain was sequenced for a study of OX40 agonist ivuxolimab in advanced cancers. V gave up 3 bases and J gave up 9 bases, with 18 bases separating them. From germline, CDR1 is KGHSH and CDR2 LQKENI. CDR3 length equals 16 residues. TCRdb keeps only in-frame clones here, not all; method: immunoSEQ multiplex PCR. The table includes more than 7,000 clones, over 60% detected once. The sample here was CD4+ or CD8+ T cells sorted from blood, taken in a trial of the OX40 agonist ivuxolimab. This clonotype originated in an adult with an advanced solid tumor such as melanoma, head and neck, liver or kidney cancer. The J gene is TRBJ1-6, the V gene TRBV18, with no clear D. DNA of the CDR3: TGTGCCAGCTCACCCCACAGTACTGGGGTTGGTTCACCCCTCCACTTT. Amino acids: CASSPHSTGVGSPLHF.